This TCR beta chain comes out of a study of CD8 T cells in Susac syndrome (dated by TCRdb to about 2019). For context, the study as a whole: Among the sequenced Susac syndrome patients, six had clinically active disease and under 10 were in clinical remission. The study used repertoire sequencing to test whether antigen drove CD8+ T cell activation and differentiation in Susac syndrome. At the time of blood withdrawal, Susac syndrome patients were either therapy-naive, taking corticosteroids (with some also receiving IVIg), or on IVIg alone.

V has 5 bases trimmed and J has 0 bases trimmed; junction bases matching no gene number 5. The CDR3 runs 15 residues from the cysteine to the phenylalanine. Just CDR3 DNA is preserved here, 45 bases in frame from base 1. In the germline V gene (reference sequence), CDR1 corresponds to DFQATT and CDR2 to SNEGSKA. Peripheral blood CD8+ and CD4+ T cells from healthy donors, Susac syndrome patients and multiple sclerosis patients were profiled by high-throughput TCR beta sequencing. Recently defined diagnostic criteria for definite or probable disease were met by the Susac syndrome patients. Bulk CD8+ and CD4+ T cells were purified by magnetic negative isolation, while CD8+ TEMRA cells were enriched using FACS. Blood was collected in EDTA tubes and processed within 24 hours, with PBMCs isolated through density gradient centrifugation. PBMCs intended for TCR sequencing were cryopreserved in liquid nitrogen and thawed later in a water bath at 37 degrees C. Purity of sorted or isolated CD4+, CD8+ and CD8+ TEMRA cells was at least 90%.

On this clonotype itself: Its specific antigen is unknown. The sample holds no much larger clone one base away, and base qualities are not on file.

RNA was extracted using the RNeasy kit, and about 0.5 to 1 ug of the RNA was reverse transcribed with random hexamers. The immunoSEQ multiplex PCR assay, which covers 54 Vbeta and 13 Jbeta segments, was used to amplify TCR beta CDR3 regions. PCR amplification bias was corrected by using a synthetic template baseline for primer optimization and computational correction. Turning to the authors' computational methods: Reads were annotated to V, D and J genes per IMGT and analyzed with immunoSEQ Analyzer, keeping only productive sequences. Clonality was computed as one minus Shannon entropy normalized by log2 of the number of productive unique sequences. For each patient and control, public and private clones were evaluated within the 100 most prevalent clones. Clones were defined as Susac-specific if absent from the healthy and MS cohorts, from 900 to 1,200 published viral clones and from other ImmuneACCESS disease sequences. TCRdb reran the public reads through fastp at Q25 and MiXCR, keeping productive beta chains. Identical CDR3 protein sequences are pooled into one entry, listed with their most common genes and DNA. The V and J calls and clone size are TCRdb's, not the authors'. A total of 150,000 to 200,000 distinct CDR3 sequences appear in this sample, roughly 91% of them only once. 0.087% of the sample rests with the top ten.

Paper-wide results and their limitations: No clonal expansion was detected in the CD4+ T cell repertoire of Susac syndrome patients. The number of individuals in the TCR sequencing and HLA analysis was acknowledged as relatively small.

The chain is made from TRBV20-1 and TRBJ2-7; TRBD1 matches 12 bases in the middle. The sequenced sample was CD4+ T cells from PBMCs. The sequence derives from a human donor with Susac syndrome. Here is the DNA: TGCAGTGCTCATCCGGGACAGGGGGCCTCCTACGAGCAGTACTTC. Its translation reads: CSAHPGQGASYEQYF.